This T cell receptor (beta chain) was identified during a study of T cell responses to AZD1222 COVID-19 vaccine. Overall study findings and caveats: Distributed over spike, vaccine-associated CD4 TCRs predominated at 160-218 and 743-854. Elevations in Spike-specific TCR breadth and depth followed administration of two AZD1222 doses.

The CDR3 runs to 15 residues. The germline gives CDR1 SGHTA, CDR2 FQGNSA. The ends lost 5 bases at V and 5 bases at J; junction bases unmatched: 11. This clone was recorded once. Its target is not known. The table came from immunoSEQ multiplex PCR; TCRdb's copy has only in-frame clones and leaves some out. The repertoire holds about 180,000 clones, with 80% to 90% as singletons. The chain carries TRBV7-2 and TRBJ1-2, with 7 bases fitting TRBD1. The sample was peripheral blood, taken 28 days after the second dose of the MenACWY control vaccine. This clonotype originated in an adult who received the MenACWY meningococcal vaccine as a control. The CDR3: CASSRRGGSEYGYTF. CDR3 nucleotide sequence: TGTGCCAGCAGCCGCAGGGGGGGGAGTGAGTATGGCTACACCTTC.